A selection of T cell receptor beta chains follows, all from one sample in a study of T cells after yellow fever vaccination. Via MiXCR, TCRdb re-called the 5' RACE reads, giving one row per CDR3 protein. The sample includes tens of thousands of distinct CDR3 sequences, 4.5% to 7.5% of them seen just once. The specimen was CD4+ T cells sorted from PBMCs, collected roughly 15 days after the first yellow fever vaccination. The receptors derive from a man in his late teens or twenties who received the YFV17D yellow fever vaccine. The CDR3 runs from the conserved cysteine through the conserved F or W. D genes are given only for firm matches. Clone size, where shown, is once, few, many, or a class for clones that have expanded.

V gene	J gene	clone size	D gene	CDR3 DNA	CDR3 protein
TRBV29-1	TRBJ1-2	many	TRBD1	TGCAGCGTTGGTGTGGGACAGGGGAATTCCTACACCTTC	CSVGVGQGNSYTF
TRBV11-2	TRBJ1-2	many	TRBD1	TGTGCCAGCAGCACGACAGGGGCGGTTGGCTACACCTTC	CASSTTGAVGYTF
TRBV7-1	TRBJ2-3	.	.	TGTGCCAGCAGCTCCAGGCAGGTCTGCGCTGGCACAGATACGCAGTATTTT	CASSSRQVCAGTDTQYF
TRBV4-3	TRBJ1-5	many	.	TGCGCCAGCAGTCGAGAGTCTTATAGCAATCAGCCCCAGCATTTT	CASSRESYSNQPQHF
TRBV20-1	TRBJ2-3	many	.	TGCAGTGCTAGGGGCCAAACTAGCACAGATACGCAGTATTTT	CSARGQTSTDTQYF
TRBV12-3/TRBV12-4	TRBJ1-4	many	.	TGTGCCAGCAGTTTATCAGGGCCGCTAGGTGAAAAACTGTTTTTT	CASSLSGPLGEKLFF
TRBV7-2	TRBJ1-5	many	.	TGTGCCAGCAGCTCCGGGACAAGGGAGAATCAGCCCCAGCATTTT	CASSSGTRENQPQHF
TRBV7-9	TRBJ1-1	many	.	TGTGCCAGCAGCTTAACGGGCACTGAAGCTTTCTTT	CASSLTGTEAFF
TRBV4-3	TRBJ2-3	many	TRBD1	TGCGCCAGCAGCCAGGACAGGGTAACAGATACGCAGTATTTT	CASSQDRVTDTQYF
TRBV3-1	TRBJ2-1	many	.	TGTGCCAGCAGCCGAGCTATACTAGATGGTGACAATGAGCAGTTCTTC	CASSRAILDGDNEQFF
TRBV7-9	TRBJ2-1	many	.	TGTGCCAGCAGCTCGACCGAAAACAATGAGCAGTTCTTC	CASSSTENNEQFF
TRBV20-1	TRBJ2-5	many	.	TGCAGTGCTAGGAACAGACAAGAGACCCAGTACTTC	CSARNRQETQYF
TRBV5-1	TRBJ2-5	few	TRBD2	TGCGCCAGCAGCGTTAGCGGGGGAGAAGAGACCCAGTACTTC	CASSVSGGEETQYF
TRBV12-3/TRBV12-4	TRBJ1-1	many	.	TGTGCCAGCACGCTCCTCCGGGAGACTGAAGCTTTCTTT	CASTLLRETEAFF
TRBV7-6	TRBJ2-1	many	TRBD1	TGTGCCAGCAGCTCGGGACAGTTCAATGAGCAGTTCTTC	CASSSGQFNEQFF
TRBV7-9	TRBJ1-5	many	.	TGTGCCAGCAGCTCCCCTGGGGGGGGCCGCAATCAGCCCCAGCATTTT	CASSSPGGGRNQPQHF
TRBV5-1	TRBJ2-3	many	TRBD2	TGCGCCAGCAGCTTGGCCACTAGCGGGGGGGCAGATACGCAGTATTTT	CASSLATSGGADTQYF
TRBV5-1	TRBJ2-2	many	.	TGCGCCAGCAGCCTTGGCGTGGCAGGGCAAGGGGAGCTGTTTTTT	CASSLGVAGQGELFF
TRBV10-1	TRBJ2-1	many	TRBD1	TGCGCCAGCAGTGTGAACAGGGGTAATGAGCAGTTCTTC	CASSVNRGNEQFF
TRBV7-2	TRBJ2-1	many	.	TGTGCCAGCAGCCGGCCGGTCAATGAGCAGTTCTTC	CASSRPVNEQFF
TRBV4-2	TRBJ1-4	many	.	TGTGCCAGCAGCCAAGGAGAGCAGCCAACTAATGAAAAACTGTTTTTT	CASSQGEQPTNEKLFF
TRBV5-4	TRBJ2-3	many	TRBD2	TGTGCCAGCAGCCGACTAGCGGGGGGAGATACGCAGTATTTT	CASSRLAGGDTQYF
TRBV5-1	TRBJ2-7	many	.	TGCGCCAGCAGCTTGGCCGGGGGCATAAGCTACGAGCAGTACTTC	CASSLAGGISYEQYF
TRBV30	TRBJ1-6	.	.	TGTGCCTGGAGTGTACCTGGATCTGGTAATTCACCCCTCCACTTT	CAWSVPGSGNSPLHF
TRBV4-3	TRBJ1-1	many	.	TGCGCCAGCAGCCCTACACCCCAGGGGAACACTGAAGCTTTCTTT	CASSPTPQGNTEAFF
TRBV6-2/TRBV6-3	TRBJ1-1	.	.	TGTGCCAGCAGAACCAGGGACAAAGCTTTCTTT	CASRTRDKAFF
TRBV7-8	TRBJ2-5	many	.	TGTGCCAGCAGCCTCGTTTATTCGACTAGGCGCGGAGAGACCCAGTACTTC	CASSLVYSTRRGETQYF
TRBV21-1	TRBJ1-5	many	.	TGTGCCAGCAGCAATTTCGGGCAGCCCCAGCATTTT	CASSNFGQPQHF
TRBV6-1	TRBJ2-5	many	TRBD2	TGTGCCAGCACCTTAAGGAGCGGGGGGCTCCAAGAGACCCAGTACTTC	CASTLRSGGLQETQYF
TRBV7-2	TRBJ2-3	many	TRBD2	TGTGCCAGCAGCCCCAGGGTTTGGCGGGGGGGCCGAGATACGCAGTATTTT	CASSPRVWRGGRDTQYF
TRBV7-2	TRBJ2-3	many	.	TGTGCCAGCAGCACAGGCACAGATACGCAGTATTTT	CASSTGTDTQYF
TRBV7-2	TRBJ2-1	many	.	TGTGCCAGCAGCTTAGCCTGGGGGGGGGCCCCCTACAATGAGCAGTTCTTC	CASSLAWGGAPYNEQFF
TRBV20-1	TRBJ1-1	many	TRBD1	TGCAGTGCTAGAGACCCGACAGGGGCAGGCACTGAAGCTTTCTTT	CSARDPTGAGTEAFF
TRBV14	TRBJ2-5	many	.	TGTGCCAGCAGCCAAGGCAGGATCGTCATTCAAGAGACCCAGTACTTC	CASSQGRIVIQETQYF
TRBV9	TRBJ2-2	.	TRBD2	TGTGCCAGCAGCGTATTGCCACTAGCGGGGGGAAACACCGGGGAGCTGTTTTTT	CASSVLPLAGGNTGELFF
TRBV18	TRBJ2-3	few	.	TGTGCCAGCTCACCCTCGACAATCCTGCGGGATACGCAGTATTTT	CASSPSTILRDTQYF
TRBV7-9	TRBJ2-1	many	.	TGTGCCAGCAGCTCAGGGGGGGGAAGCCTCAATGAGCAGTTCTTC	CASSSGGGSLNEQFF
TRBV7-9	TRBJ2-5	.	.	TGTGCCAGCAACTTCACAGGGGAGACCCAGTACTTC	CASNFTGETQYF
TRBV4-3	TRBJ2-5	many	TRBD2	TGCGCCAGCAGCCAAGAGGTTCCGGTCTCCAACGGGGGGGGAGAGACCCAGTACTTC	CASSQEVPVSNGGGETQYF
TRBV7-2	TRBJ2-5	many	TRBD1	TGTGCCAGCAGCTCTCCGGGACAGGGGCTGGACCAGTACTTC	CASSSPGQGLDQYF
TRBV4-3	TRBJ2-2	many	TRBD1	TGCGCCAGCAGCCCGGAGACAGGGGGCTTTAACGGGGAGCTGTTTTTT	CASSPETGGFNGELFF
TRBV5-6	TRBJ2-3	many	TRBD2	TGTGCCAGCCGGACTAGTCACACAGATACGCAGTATTTT	CASRTSHTDTQYF
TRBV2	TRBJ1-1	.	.	TGTGCCAGCAGTGTCTTCGGCGCTGAAGCTTTCTTT	CASSVFGAEAFF
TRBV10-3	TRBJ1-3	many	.	TGTGCCATCAGCGGTGGGGAAGGGTCTGGAAACACCATATATTTT	CAISGGEGSGNTIYF
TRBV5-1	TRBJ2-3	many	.	TGCGCCAGCAGCTTGCGGGGGGCCCAAAGCACAGATACGCAGTATTTT	CASSLRGAQSTDTQYF
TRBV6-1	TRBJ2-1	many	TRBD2	TGTGCCAGCAGTCCGACTAGCGGGGGGGCCGGGGAGCAGTTCTTC	CASSPTSGGAGEQFF
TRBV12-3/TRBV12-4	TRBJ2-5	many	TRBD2	TGTGCCAGCAGCCGCGGGACTAGCGGGGAAGAGACCCAGTACTTC	CASSRGTSGEETQYF
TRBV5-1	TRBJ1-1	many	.	TGCGCCAGCAGGGCCGACAGCAACACTGAAGCTTTCTTT	CASRADSNTEAFF